These 28 T cell receptor beta chains were sequenced from one sample in a study of T-cell reconstitution after alpha-beta-depleted transplantation in children. This sample's TCRbeta library carried unique molecular identifier barcodes. From the PCR reads, TCRdb called clonotypes with MiXCR, one entry per CDR3 protein. Of some 390,000 distinct CDR3 sequences in the sample, about a fifth were seen once. The sequencing here drew on PBMCs from the stem cell graft donor, taken from the stem cell graft. Receptor source: a human donor who donated a stem cell graft to a child with acute myeloid leukemia.

The CDR3 reads CAISPAGTYETYEQYF. The CDR3 DNA sequence: TGTGCCATCAGTCCAGCGGGGACATATGAAACCTACGAGCAGTACTTC. This sequence joins TRBV10-3 and TRBJ2-7; tentative D call: TRBD2 (7 bases). The CDR3 is 16 residues long. With 5 bases removed from V and 2 bases from J, the gap between germline ends came to 19 bases. Germline-derived CDR1 and CDR2 are ENHRY and SYGVKD.

This clonotype has a handful of counts. The chain recombines TRBV10-3 with TRBJ2-2, with D unclear. Germline CDR1 and CDR2: ENHRY and SYGVKD. V was trimmed by 2 bases and J by 1 base, leaving 5 bases between them. The CDR3 totals 14 residues. The CDR3 spells CAISEPGNTGELFF. The DNA of the CDR3 is TGTGCCATCAGTGAGCCTGGGAACACCGGGGAGCTGTTTTTT.

This chain uses TRBV6-1 with TRBJ2-1, with no clear D. CDR1 is MNHNS, CDR2 SASEGT, per germline. The CDR3 is made up of 15 amino acids. V was pared by 8 bases and J by 7 bases, with 21 bases between. Written as DNA, the CDR3 is TGTGCCAGCTCAACCCTCACGAAGGGAAGGAATGAGCAGTTCTTC. This codes for CASSTLTKGRNEQFF.

This chain uses TRBV20-1 with TRBJ2-1, with 9 nucleotides matching TRBD2. The CDR3 is 14 residues long. The germline gives CDR1 DFQATT, CDR2 SNEGSKA (reference sequence). The trim removed 1 base at V and 10 bases at J, leaving 8 bases unmatched. CDR3 in amino acids: CSARVAGGGHEQFF. CDR3 in DNA: TGCAGTGCTAGAGTCGCGGGAGGGGGTCACGAGCAGTTCTTC.

This chain joins TRBV12-3 or TRBV12-4 and TRBJ1-4, with TRBD1 identical over 8 bases. CDR3 length: 14 amino acids. V lost 5 bases to trimming and J lost 8 bases; unmatched junction nucleotides: 7. The DNA of the CDR3 is TGTGCCAGCAGTAAAACAGGGGGTAGGGAAAAACTGTTTTTT. It specifies CASSKTGGREKLFF.

There are a few counts of this clonotype. The chain recombines TRBV4-2 with TRBJ1-2; tentative D call: TRBD1 (6 bases). The CDR3 is 16 residues long. From germline, CDR1 is LGHNA and CDR2 YNFKEQ. V lost 0 bases and J lost 6, with 17 bases in between. CDR3 DNA: TGTGCCAGCAGCCAAGATAGTTTAGGGGGGATGGATGGCTACACCTTC. It yields the protein CASSQDSLGGMDGYTF.

The sample holds a few counts of this clonotype. The J gene is TRBJ1-1, the V gene TRBV7-2, with D perhaps TRBD1 (5 bases). Germline CDR1 SGHTA, CDR2 FQGNSA. Trimming left V 5 bases short and J 5 bases short, with 24 bases between. The CDR3 length is 17 residues. CDR3 in DNA: TGTGCCAGCAGCCCCAATTTTGTGAGGGGCTGGGAGACTGAAGCTTTCTTT. Translation gives CASSPNFVRGWETEAFF.

This chain links TRBV12-3 or TRBV12-4 with TRBJ2-1; D gene uncertain. The V end was cut by 4 bases, the J end by 6 bases, with 7 bases between. The CDR3 is 12 residues long. The CDR3 spells CASSYNSNEQFF. CDR3 bases: TGTGCCAGCAGTTATAACAGCAATGAGCAGTTCTTC.

This clonotype was picked up a small number of times. The chain joins TRBV6-1 to TRBJ2-1; 10 nucleotides match TRBD2. V lost 5 bases to trimming and J lost 7 bases; unmatched junction nucleotides: 8. Germline assignment: CDR1 MNHNS and CDR2 SASEGT. The CDR3 covers 15 residues. The CDR3 nucleotides are TGTGCCAGCAGTCTGACTAGCGGGTACCTAAATGAGCAGTTCTTC. Amino acids: CASSLTSGYLNEQFF.

The chain couples TRBV10-3 to TRBJ2-3; no reliable D call. Germline assignment: CDR1 ENHRY and CDR2 SYGVKD. The CDR3 has 13 residues. The V and J ends lost 3 bases and 6 bases respectively, with 10 bases between them. The DNA of the CDR3 is TGTGCCATCAGTGATATCGTGGCGGATACGCAGTATTTT. This codes for CAISDIVADTQYF.

This clonotype was counted a few times. The chain recombines TRBV11-2 with TRBJ2-1, with a weak D call TRBD2 (6 bases). The CDR3 runs to 15 residues. Trimming stripped 3 bases from V and 0 bases from J, with 9 bases between. Looked up from germline, CDR1 is SGHAT and CDR2 is FQNNGV. The CDR3 loop is CASSFLGGSYNEQFF. CDR3 DNA: TGTGCCAGCAGCTTTCTCGGGGGCTCCTACAATGAGCAGTTCTTC.

The CDR3 reads CASSLREGTYEQYF. The CDR3 bases are TGTGCCAGCAGCTTGCGGGAGGGAACCTACGAGCAGTACTTC. V is TRBV7-2 and J is TRBJ2-7; 9 nucleotides align to TRBD2. The ends lost 3 bases at V and 2 bases at J; junction bases unmatched: 2. The CDR3 covers 14 residues. Germline V gene data show CDR1 as SGHTA and CDR2 as FQGNSA.

This clonotype was recorded at least ten times. V gene TRBV27 combines with J gene TRBJ2-7, with 13 bases that match TRBD2. Germline V gene sequence: CDR1 MNHEY, CDR2 SMNVEV (reference sequence). This CDR3 is built from 17 residues. V dropped 3 bases and J dropped 9; count of bases not matched to a gene: 14. In DNA form, the CDR3 reads TGTGCCAGCAGTTTCGGGACTAGCGGGACAGTGCACGATGGGCAGTACTTC. This translates into CASSFGTSGTVHDGQYF.

This clonotype was picked up many times. The chain uses TRBV10-3 and TRBJ2-1; 13 nucleotides line up with TRBD2. Per germline, CDR1 ENHRY and CDR2 SYGVKD. CDR3 length: 15 amino acids. The ends lost 6 bases at V and 6 bases at J; junction bases unmatched: 5. CDR3 DNA: TGTGCCATCAGCCAACTAGCGGGAGGGACCAATGAGCAGTTCTTC. This gives the protein CAISQLAGGTNEQFF.

This chain uses TRBV12-3 or TRBV12-4 with TRBJ1-2, with D hard to call. V lost 6 bases to trimming and J lost 7 bases, with 18 bases between them. This CDR3 has 14 amino acids. The CDR3 DNA reads TGTGCCAGCAGCTCGTCCGCATCTTGGGTTGGCTACACCTTC. Translated, it gives CASSSSASWVGYTF.

V gene TRBV5-4 combines with J gene TRBJ2-7; the D is unclear. Germline V gene data show CDR1 as SGHNT and CDR2 as YYREEE (reference sequence). This CDR3 has 15 residues. Deletions cut 5 bases from V and 2 bases from J, with 17 bases between. This CDR3 reads CASSHQPRLTYEQYF. CDR3 bases: TGTGCCAGCAGTCATCAACCCCGGCTCACCTACGAGCAGTACTTC.

V is TRBV24-1 and J is TRBJ2-6; D unresolved. Germline V CDR1 and CDR2: KGHDR, SFDVKD. CDR3 length: 15 residues. V dropped 4 bases and J dropped 0 bases, with 6 bases sitting between them. CDR3 sequence (DNA): TGTGCCACCAGTGACTCGAGCTCTGGGGCCAACGTCCTGACTTTC. This encodes CATSDSSSGANVLTF.

There are a few counts of this clonotype. V gene TRBV5-1 combines with J gene TRBJ2-7; 9 bases agree with TRBD1. Trimming at V came to 4 bases and at J to 2 bases, leaving 7 bases not matched to a gene. CDR1 SGHRS and CDR2 YFSETQ come from the germline V gene. CDR3 length equals 15 residues. The CDR3 region has the DNA TGCGCCAGCAGCATGGGGGACAGGGATGCCTACGAGCAGTACTTC. This encodes CASSMGDRDAYEQYF.

This clonotype has a handful of counts. This chain uses TRBV24-1 with TRBJ2-3; D not resolved. Trimming left V 0 bases short and J 2 bases short, with 5 bases between. In germline, CDR1 is KGHDR, CDR2 SFDVKD. The CDR3 runs to 14 residues. CDR3 coding DNA: TGTGCCACCAGTGATTTGAGAGACACAGATACGCAGTATTTT. Translation gives CATSDLRDTDTQYF.

This clonotype was counted at least ten times. This chain uses TRBV7-2 with TRBJ2-7; possibly TRBD2 for D (5 bases). The CDR3 runs 15 residues. Germline V lookup: CDR1 SGHTA, CDR2 FQGNSA. V was pared by 2 bases and J by 3 bases, with 14 bases between. In nucleotides, the CDR3 is TGTGCCAGCAGCTTATCCGCTAGCCCAATCTACGAGCAGTACTTC. Translated, it gives CASSLSASPIYEQYF.

The chain has TRBV10-3 and TRBJ2-3; 7 nucleotides match TRBD2. The CDR3 length is 15 residues. Unmatched junction bases numbered 6, after V lost 6 bases and J lost 0 bases. Germline loops: CDR1 ENHRY, CDR2 SYGVKD. The CDR3 DNA is TGTGCCATCAGCCTAGCGGCTGCTAGCACAGATACGCAGTATTTT. Its protein is CAISLAAASTDTQYF.

V and J are TRBV5-1 and TRBJ2-1, with TRBD1 identical over 8 bases. The V gene end was trimmed by 5 bases and the J gene end by 3 bases; junction bases not matched to a gene: 10. Looked up from germline, CDR1 is SGHRS and CDR2 is YFSETQ. The CDR3 consists of 16 residues. The CDR3 DNA is TGCGCCAGCAGTCGTATCGACAGGGGCGACTACAATGAGCAGTTCTTC. Translating it yields CASSRIDRGDYNEQFF.

The CDR3 loop reads CASRPTGVGDEAFF. The CDR3 DNA reads TGTGCCAGCAGACCGACAGGGGTTGGTGATGAAGCTTTCTTT. The chain has TRBV6-1 and TRBJ1-1, with 8 bases lining up with TRBD1. The trim removed 6 bases at V and 7 bases at J, leaving 10 bases unmatched. CDR3 length equals 14 residues. CDR1 is MNHNS, CDR2 SASEGT, per germline.

In its sample, this clonotype was seen a few times. J is TRBJ2-3 and V is TRBV25-1; D gene ambiguous. CDR1 MGHDK and CDR2 SYGVNS come from the germline V gene. V was clipped by 1 base and J by 0 bases, with 11 bases between them. The CDR3 has 16 amino acids. The CDR3 protein is CASSESKSASTDTQYF. The DNA for the CDR3 is TGTGCCAGCAGTGAATCTAAATCCGCTAGCACAGATACGCAGTATTTT. Using reference TRBV25-1 and TRBJ2-3 for the parts outside the CDR3, the full variable domain is EADIYQTPRYLVIGTGKKITLECSQTMGHDKMYWYQQDPGMELHLIHYSYGVNSTEKGDLSSESTVSRIRTEHFPLTLESARPSHTSQYLCASSESKSASTDTQYFGPGTRLTVL.

This clonotype was found once. The chain carries TRBV5-1 and TRBJ2-3; D unclear. Germline V gene lookup returns CDR1 SGHRS and CDR2 YFSETQ. V was trimmed by 0 bases and J by 2 bases, leaving 10 bases between them. This CDR3 region has 15 residues. CDR3 bases: TGCGCCAGCAGCTTGGACTCGGGTTACACAGATACGCAGTATTTT. Its protein product is CASSLDSGYTDTQYF.

This clonotype was seen only a few times. The CDR3 DNA sequence: TGTGCCAGCAGTGAATATAGGGGGTGGGAGCAGTTCTTC. Protein: CASSEYRGWEQFF. J is TRBJ2-1 and V is TRBV25-1, with D possibly matching TRBD1 (6 bases). The CDR3 contains 13 residues. V lost 0 bases and J lost 10, with 10 bases in between. Germline CDR1 is MGHDK and CDR2 is SYGVNS.

This clonotype was found once. The CDR3 region is CASTPGDETQYF. CDR3 nucleotide sequence: TGTGCCAGCACCCCCGGGGATGAGACCCAGTACTTC. V and J are TRBV7-9 and TRBJ2-5; perhaps TRBD2 as D (5 bases). This CDR3 region has 12 residues. The ends were cut back, 7 bases at V and 5 bases at J, with 11 bases in the middle. Germline CDR1 reads SEHNR; CDR2 reads FQNEAQ (reference sequence).

This chain uses TRBV29-1 with TRBJ1-2; the D is unclear. The germline gives CDR1 SQVTM, CDR2 ANQGSEA. The V gene lost 6 bases and the J gene lost 4 bases, with 9 bases spanning the gap. The CDR3 consists of 11 residues. This chain's CDR3 is CSVPVSYGYTF. CDR3 in DNA: TGCAGCGTCCCCGTTTCCTATGGCTACACCTTC.